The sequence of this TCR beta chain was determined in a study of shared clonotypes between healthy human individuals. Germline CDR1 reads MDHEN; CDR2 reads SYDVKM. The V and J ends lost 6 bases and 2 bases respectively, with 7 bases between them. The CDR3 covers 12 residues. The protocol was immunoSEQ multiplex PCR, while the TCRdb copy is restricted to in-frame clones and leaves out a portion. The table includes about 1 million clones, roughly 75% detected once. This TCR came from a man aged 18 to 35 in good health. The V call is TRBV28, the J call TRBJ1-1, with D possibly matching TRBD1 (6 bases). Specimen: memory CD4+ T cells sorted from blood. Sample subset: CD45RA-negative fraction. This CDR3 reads CASRDSNTEAFF. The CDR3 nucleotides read TGTGCCAGCAGGGACAGTAACACTGAAGCTTTCTTT. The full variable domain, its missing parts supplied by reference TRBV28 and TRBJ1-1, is DVKVTQSSRYLVKRTGEKVFLECVQDMDHENMFWYRQDPGLGLRLIYFSYDVKMKEKGDIPEGYSVSREKKERFSLILESASTNQTSMYLCASRDSNTEAFFGQGTRLTVV.